This T cell receptor beta chain was captured in a study of early T cells in non-severe SARS-CoV-2 infection. As regards this clonotype: Relative to the germline gene, one junction end is altered; a read error may explain this.

TCRdb reanalysed the 5' RACE reads using MiXCR and keeps one entry per CDR3 protein. The data show 30,000 to 40,000 distinct CDR3 sequences, approximately 6% seen once. There are 14 residues in the CDR3. In germline, CDR1 is SQVTM, CDR2 ANQGSEA. The gene calls are TRBV29-1 and TRBJ1-1; TRBD1 is a possible D gene (5 bases). The source material was whole blood. The receptor's source is an adult who was a healthcare worker with PCR-confirmed SARS-CoV-2 infection or an uninfected control (not recorded which). The DNA of the CDR3 is TGCAGCGTTGAAGATCGGGGCCTGAAAACTGAAGCTTTCTTT. It is translated as CSVEDRGLKTEAFF.